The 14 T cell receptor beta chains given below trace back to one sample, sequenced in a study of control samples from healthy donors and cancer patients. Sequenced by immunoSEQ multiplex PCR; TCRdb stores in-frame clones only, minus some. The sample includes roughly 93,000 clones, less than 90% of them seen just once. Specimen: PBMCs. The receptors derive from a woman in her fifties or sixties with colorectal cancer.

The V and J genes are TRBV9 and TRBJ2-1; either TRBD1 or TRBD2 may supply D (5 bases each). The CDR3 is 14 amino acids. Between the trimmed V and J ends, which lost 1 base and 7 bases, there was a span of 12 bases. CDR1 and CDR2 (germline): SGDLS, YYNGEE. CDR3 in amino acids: CASSVSIGANEQFF. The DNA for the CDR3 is TGTGCCAGCAGCGTAAGTATCGGGGCGAATGAGCAGTTCTTC.

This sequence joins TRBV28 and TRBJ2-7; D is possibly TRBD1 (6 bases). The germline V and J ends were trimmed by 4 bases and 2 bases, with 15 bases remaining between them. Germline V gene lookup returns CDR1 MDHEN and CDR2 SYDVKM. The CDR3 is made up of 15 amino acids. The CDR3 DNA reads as TGTGCCAGCAGTTCCCACAGGGAACCTCCCTACGAGCAGTACGTC. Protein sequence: CASSSHREPPYEQYV.

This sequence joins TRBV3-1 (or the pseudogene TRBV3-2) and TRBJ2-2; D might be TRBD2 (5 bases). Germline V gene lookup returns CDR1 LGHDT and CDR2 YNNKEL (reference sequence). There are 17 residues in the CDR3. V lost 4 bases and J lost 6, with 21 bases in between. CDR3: CASSRVRGRSVPGELFF. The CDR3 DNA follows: TGTGCCAGCAGCCGGGTACGTGGGAGATCTGTACCCGGGGAGCTGTTTTTT.

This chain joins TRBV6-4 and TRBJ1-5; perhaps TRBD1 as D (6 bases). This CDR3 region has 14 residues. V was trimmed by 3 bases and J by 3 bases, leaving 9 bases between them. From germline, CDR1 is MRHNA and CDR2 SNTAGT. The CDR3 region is CASSEQGDNQPQHF. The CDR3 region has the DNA TGTGCCAGCAGTGAACAGGGAGACAATCAGCCCCAGCATTTT.

CDR3 coding DNA: TGTGCCAGCAGCCCCTTAGCGGGGGGGGGAGAGACCCAGTACTTC. It yields the protein CASSPLAGGGETQYF. V is TRBV3-1 (or the pseudogene TRBV3-2) and J is TRBJ2-5; 11 bases are a match to TRBD2. The ends lost 4 bases at V and 4 bases at J; junction bases unmatched: 5. The CDR3 is 15 residues long. Germline loops: CDR1 LGHDT, CDR2 YNNKEL (reference sequence).

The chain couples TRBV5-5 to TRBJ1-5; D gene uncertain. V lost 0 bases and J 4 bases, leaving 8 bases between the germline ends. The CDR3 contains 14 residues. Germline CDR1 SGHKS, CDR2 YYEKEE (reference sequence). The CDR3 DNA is TGTGCCAGCAGCTTGGGTCCGGAAAATCAGCCCCAGCATTTT. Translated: CASSLGPENQPQHF.

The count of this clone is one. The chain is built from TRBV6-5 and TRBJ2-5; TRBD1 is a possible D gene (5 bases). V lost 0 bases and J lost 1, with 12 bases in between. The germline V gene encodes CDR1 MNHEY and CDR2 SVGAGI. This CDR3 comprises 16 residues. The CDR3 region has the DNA TGTGCCAGCAGTTACTCGGCCAGGGTATTCCAAGAGACCCAGTACTTC. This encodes CASSYSARVFQETQYF.

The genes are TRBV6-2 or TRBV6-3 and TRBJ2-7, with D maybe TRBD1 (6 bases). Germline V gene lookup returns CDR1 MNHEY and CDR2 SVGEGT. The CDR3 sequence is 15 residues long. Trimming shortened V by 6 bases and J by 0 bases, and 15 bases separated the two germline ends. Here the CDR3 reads CASSPGQTLSYEQYV. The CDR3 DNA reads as TGTGCCAGCAGCCCCGGACAGACCCTCTCCTACGAGCAGTACGTC.

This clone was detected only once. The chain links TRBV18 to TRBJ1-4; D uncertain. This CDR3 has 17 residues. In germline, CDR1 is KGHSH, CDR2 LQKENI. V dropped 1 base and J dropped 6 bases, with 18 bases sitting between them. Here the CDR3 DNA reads TGTGCCAGCTCACCACGTTTGTCACTCAAAGGAGATGAAAAACTGTTTTTT. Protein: CASSPRLSLKGDEKLFF.

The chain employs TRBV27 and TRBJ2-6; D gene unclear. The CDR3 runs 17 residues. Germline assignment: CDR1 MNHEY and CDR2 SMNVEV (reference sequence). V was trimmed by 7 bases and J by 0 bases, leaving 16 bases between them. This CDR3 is CASTWRSVVSGANVLTF. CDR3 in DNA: TGTGCCAGCACCTGGCGCAGTGTCGTCTCTGGGGCCAACGTCCTGACTTTC.

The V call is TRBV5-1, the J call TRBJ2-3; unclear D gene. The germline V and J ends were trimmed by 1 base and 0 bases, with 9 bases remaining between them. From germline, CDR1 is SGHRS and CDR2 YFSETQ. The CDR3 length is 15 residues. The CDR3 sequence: CASSLLGRSTDTQYF. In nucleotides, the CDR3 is TGCGCCAGCAGCTTGTTGGGTAGAAGCACAGATACGCAGTATTTT.

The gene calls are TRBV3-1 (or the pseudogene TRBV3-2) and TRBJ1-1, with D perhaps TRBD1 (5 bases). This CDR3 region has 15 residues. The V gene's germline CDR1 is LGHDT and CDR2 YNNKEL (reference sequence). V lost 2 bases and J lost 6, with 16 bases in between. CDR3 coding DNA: TGTGCCAGCAGCCAAAGACAGTGGGGGACCCCTGAAGCTTTCTTT. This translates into CASSQRQWGTPEAFF.

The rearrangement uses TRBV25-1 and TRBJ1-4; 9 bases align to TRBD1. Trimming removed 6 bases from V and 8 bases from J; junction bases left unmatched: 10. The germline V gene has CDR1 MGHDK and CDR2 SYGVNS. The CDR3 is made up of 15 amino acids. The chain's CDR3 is CASRGGTGRTEKLFF. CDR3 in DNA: TGTGCCAGCAGAGGAGGGACAGGGAGGACGGAAAAACTGTTTTTT.

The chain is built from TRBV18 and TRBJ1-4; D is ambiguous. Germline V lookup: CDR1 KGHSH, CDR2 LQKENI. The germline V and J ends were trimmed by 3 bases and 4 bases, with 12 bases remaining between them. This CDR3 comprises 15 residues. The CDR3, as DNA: TGTGCCAGCTCACCGAAGACAAGTAATAATGAAAAACTGTTTTTT. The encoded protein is CASSPKTSNNEKLFF.